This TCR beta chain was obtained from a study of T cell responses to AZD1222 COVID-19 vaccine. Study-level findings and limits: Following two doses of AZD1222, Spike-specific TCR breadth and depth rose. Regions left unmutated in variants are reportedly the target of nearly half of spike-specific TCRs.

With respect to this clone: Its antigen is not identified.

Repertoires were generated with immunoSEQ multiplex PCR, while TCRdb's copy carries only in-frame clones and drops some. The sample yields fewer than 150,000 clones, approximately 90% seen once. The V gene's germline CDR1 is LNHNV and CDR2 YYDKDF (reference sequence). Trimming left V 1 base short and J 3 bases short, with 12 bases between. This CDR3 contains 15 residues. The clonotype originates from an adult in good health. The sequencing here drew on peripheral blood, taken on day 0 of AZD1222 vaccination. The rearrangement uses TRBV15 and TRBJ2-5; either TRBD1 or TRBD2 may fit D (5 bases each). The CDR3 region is CATSRVGGYEETQYF. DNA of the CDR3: TGTGCCACCAGCAGAGTTGGGGGATACGAAGAGACCCAGTACTTC.